Each of the 26 T cell receptor beta chains below was sequenced from the same sample in a study of shared clonotypes between healthy human individuals (TCRdb year 2020). Libraries were constructed by the immunoSEQ multiplex PCR assay. TCRdb mirrors the immuneACCESS table, restricted to in-frame sequences. Some clones are absent from its copies; in checked studies, under half trace to an unresolved V gene, and the reason for the others is unknown. The sample includes about 2,500,000 clones, with around nine tenths observed a single time. 0.14% of the sample belongs to the ten largest clones. The sequencing input was naive CD4+ T cells sorted from blood. What the cell subset or site label conveys for this sample: CD45RA+ positively selected. The receptors derive from a man aged 18 to 29 in good health.

The rearrangement joins TRBV18 to TRBJ1-5; TRBD1 is a possible D gene (5 bases). The germline V and J ends were trimmed by 1 base and 4 bases, with 11 bases remaining between them. Germline V gene data show CDR1 as KGHSH and CDR2 as LQKENI. The CDR3 consists of 15 residues. This CDR3 reads CASSPRGRANQPQHF. The CDR3 region has the DNA TGTGCCAGCTCACCACGCGGCAGGGCTAATCAGCCCCAGCATTTT.

The chain links TRBV19 to TRBJ1-5; possible D gene TRBD1, 5 bases. The CDR3 spans 13 residues. The germline V gene has CDR1 LNHDA and CDR2 SQIVND (reference sequence). The V end lost 6 bases, the J end lost 3 bases, and 9 bases lay between the germline ends. CDR3 region: CASRLDTNQPQHF. The CDR3 DNA reads TGTGCCAGTAGGTTGGACACCAATCAGCCCCAGCATTTT. The variable domain in full, completed from reference TRBV19 and TRBJ1-5, reads DGGITQSPKYLFRKEGQNVTLSCEQNLNHDAMYWYRQDPGQGLRLIYYSQIVNDFQKGDIAEGYSVSREKKESFPLTVTSAQKNPTAFYLCASRLDTNQPQHFGDGTRLSIL.

The V gene is TRBV5-5, the J gene TRBJ2-7; D is ambiguous. Germline V lookup: CDR1 SGHKS, CDR2 YYEKEE (reference sequence). This CDR3 spans 12 amino acids. V was clipped by 5 bases and J by 5 bases, with 11 bases between them. The CDR3 spells CASSQSVHEQYF. The CDR3 nucleotides read TGTGCCAGCAGTCAGTCCGTCCACGAGCAGTACTTC.

The chain employs TRBV5-1 and TRBJ1-5; 10 nucleotides line up with TRBD1. V shed 3 bases and J 4 bases; nucleotides not matched to a gene: 4. CDR1 and CDR2 (germline): SGHRS, YFSETQ. This CDR3 contains 15 residues. For the CDR3, the DNA is TGCGCCAGCAGCTCCGGGACAGGGGCTAATCAGCCCCAGCATTTT. As protein: CASSSGTGANQPQHF.

The chain joins TRBV28 to TRBJ1-2; D may be TRBD1 (5 bases). V was pared by 6 bases and J by 10 bases, with 18 bases between. Germline loops: CDR1 MDHEN, CDR2 SYDVKM. There are 13 residues in the CDR3. The CDR3 sequence is CASRTGTPGDYTF. The CDR3 region has the DNA TGTGCCAGCAGAACCGGGACCCCCGGAGACTACACCTTC.

The rearrangement uses TRBV5-1 and TRBJ2-2; 7 nucleotides align to TRBD2. V gave up 3 bases and J gave up 7 bases; unmatched junction bases: 6. There are 14 residues in the CDR3. Germline-derived CDR1 and CDR2 are SGHRS and YFSETQ. This CDR3 reads CASSWEGDGGELFF. The CDR3 DNA is TGCGCCAGCAGCTGGGAGGGAGACGGCGGGGAGCTGTTTTTT.

CDR3 protein: CASSIVGQGGYGYTF. The CDR3 DNA reads TGTGCCAGTAGTATAGTGGGACAGGGAGGCTATGGCTACACCTTC. The rearrangement links TRBV19 to TRBJ1-2, with 9 bases lining up with TRBD1. The germline V gene has CDR1 LNHDA and CDR2 SQIVND (reference sequence). With V trimmed by 1 base and J by 4 bases, 4 bases remained unmatched. There are 15 residues in the CDR3.

The rearrangement joins TRBV5-6 to TRBJ2-3, with TRBD2 as a possible D gene (5 bases). The germline gives CDR1 SGHDT, CDR2 YYEEEE. Between the trimmed V and J ends, which lost 4 bases and 5 bases, there was a span of 14 bases. CDR3 length equals 14 residues. CDR3 region: CASSPERRGDTQYF. For the CDR3, the DNA is TGTGCCAGCAGCCCAGAAAGACGGGGAGATACGCAGTATTTT.

The genes are TRBV30 and TRBJ2-4; tentative D call: TRBD1 (5 bases). V was cut by 0 bases and J by 15 bases, with 18 bases left in between. CDR1 is GTSNPN, CDR2 SVGIG, per germline (reference sequence). The CDR3 covers 13 residues. DNA of the CDR3: TGTGCCTGGAGTGTACACCCGAATGGGGCTACGTACTTC. Protein sequence: CAWSVHPNGATYF. The full variable domain, completed using reference TRBV30 and TRBJ2-4, is SQTIHQWPATLVQPVGSPLSLECTVEGTSNPNLYWYRQAAGRGLQLLFYSVGIGQISSEVPQNLSASRPQDRQFILSSKKLLLSDSGFYLCAWSVHPNGATYFGAGTRLSVL.

The gene calls are TRBV7-2 and TRBJ2-7; the D is unclear. This CDR3 comprises 14 residues. V lost 6 bases, J lost 0 bases, and 12 bases lay in between. Germline V gene lookup returns CDR1 SGHTA and CDR2 FQGNSA. In DNA, the CDR3 is TGTGCCAGCAGGTTACGGATGCTCTCCTACGAGCAGTACTTC. Amino acids: CASRLRMLSYEQYF.

The chain joins TRBV28 to TRBJ1-6; a possible D gene is TRBD1 (6 bases). Trimming removed 4 bases from V and 5 bases from J, with 18 bases in between. The CDR3 loop spans 17 amino acids. Germline CDR1 reads MDHEN; CDR2 reads SYDVKM. CDR3 residues: CASSSPTAGAHNSPLHF. The CDR3 DNA reads as TGTGCCAGCAGTTCCCCAACCGCGGGGGCCCATAATTCACCCCTCCACTTT.

This chain links TRBV10-3 with TRBJ2-1, with TRBD2 identical over 11 bases. Looked up from germline, CDR1 is ENHRY and CDR2 is SYGVKD. Germline trimming cut 3 bases from V and 7 bases from J; bases unmatched to any gene: 11. The CDR3 covers 17 residues. The DNA for the CDR3 is TGTGCCATCAGTGATGGGACTAGCGGTTCCTTGAGGAATGAGCAGTTCTTC. It yields the protein CAISDGTSGSLRNEQFF.

This chain joins TRBV4-2 and TRBJ2-3; 10 nucleotides agree with TRBD2. V lost 4 bases and J lost 2; bases outside the gene matches: 9. CDR3 length: 17 amino acids. The germline V gene has CDR1 LGHNA and CDR2 YNFKEQ. CDR3 coding DNA: TGTGCCAGCAGCCTCAATTTAGCGGGGGGTCCCACAGATACGCAGTATTTT. Its translation is CASSLNLAGGPTDTQYF.

The chain is built from TRBV5-8 and TRBJ2-3; 11 bases fit TRBD2. This CDR3 contains 14 residues. Trimming took 7 bases from V and 4 from J; bases not matched to a gene: 5. Germline CDR1 SGHTS, CDR2 YDEGEE. The CDR3 DNA is TGTGCCAGCGCACTAGCGGGAGTGGCAGATACGCAGTATTTT. Amino acid sequence: CASALAGVADTQYF.

V gene TRBV30 combines with J gene TRBJ2-1, with D possibly TRBD2 on 7 matching bases. CDR3 length: 16 residues. The V gene's germline CDR1 is GTSNPN and CDR2 SVGIG (reference sequence). V was cut by 4 bases and J by 9 bases, with 25 bases left in between. Here the CDR3 DNA reads TGTGCCTGGACTCCGGACAGTAGGACTAGGATAGGTGAGCAGTTCTTC. Translated, it gives CAWTPDSRTRIGEQFF.

This rearrangement joins TRBV9 to TRBJ1-6, with 7 bases identical to TRBD1. CDR3 length: 17 amino acids. Germline loops: CDR1 SGDLS, CDR2 YYNGEE. V was clipped by 3 bases and J by 3 bases; unmatched bases: 9. The CDR3 loop is CASSAEDRPIYNSPLHF. Here the CDR3 DNA reads TGTGCCAGCAGCGCGGAGGACAGGCCTATCTATAATTCACCCCTCCACTTT.

Only a few counts were recorded for this clone. The chain uses TRBV30 and TRBJ1-2; D might be TRBD1 (5 bases). The CDR3 loop spans 12 amino acids. Between the trimmed V and J ends, which lost 4 bases and 4 bases, there was a span of 10 bases. Looked up from germline, CDR1 is GTSNPN and CDR2 is SVGIG (reference sequence). The CDR3 reads CAWTLGPYGYTF. CDR3 bases: TGTGCCTGGACTCTGGGACCCTATGGCTACACCTTC.

The rearrangement uses TRBV7-6 and TRBJ2-2; 8 positions agree with TRBD2. From germline, CDR1 is SGHVS and CDR2 FNYEAQ. The V gene end was trimmed by 1 base and the J gene end by 8 bases; junction bases not matched to a gene: 9. The CDR3 has 16 amino acids. This CDR3 reads CASSLGSGIATGELFF. CDR3 sequence (DNA): TGTGCCAGCAGCTTAGGTAGCGGGATTGCAACAGGGGAGCTGTTTTTT.

This chain links TRBV4-3 with TRBJ2-1; possible D gene TRBD2, 5 bases. Germline values: CDR1 LGHNA, CDR2 YSLEER. The CDR3 is 13 residues long. Trimming took 1 base from V and 10 from J, leaving 11 bases between them. CDR3 region: CASSQGGEREQFF. In DNA, the CDR3 is TGCGCCAGCAGCCAAGGCGGTGAGCGGGAGCAGTTCTTC.

V is TRBV6-1 and J is TRBJ2-2; 8 positions match TRBD2. The CDR3 contains 15 residues. The germline V gene encodes CDR1 MNHNS and CDR2 SASEGT. V shed 4 bases and J 7 bases; nucleotides not matched to a gene: 8. The CDR3 sequence: CASSGVRGAGGELFF. The CDR3, as DNA: TGTGCCAGCAGTGGGGTGCGGGGGGCAGGCGGGGAGCTGTTTTTT.

CDR3 in DNA: TGTGCCAGCAGCAGGACCGGGTCCTTTCCCCAAGAGACCCAGTACTTC. Encoded protein: CASSRTGSFPQETQYF. The chain has TRBV21-1 and TRBJ2-5. TRBV21-1 has pseudogene status. This CDR3 has 16 residues.

The chain combines TRBV19 with TRBJ1-3; TRBD1 matches at 7 bases. Per the germline V gene, CDR1 is LNHDA and CDR2 is SQIVND (reference sequence). Trimming took 7 bases from V and 0 from J; bases not matched to a gene: 3. The length of the CDR3 is 14 residues. The CDR3 nucleotides read TGTGCCAGTACGGACAGGACCTCTGGAAACACCATATATTTT. Residues: CASTDRTSGNTIYF.

The chain links TRBV11-3 to TRBJ2-3; D call uncertain. The CDR3 spans 12 residues. V lost 4 bases, J lost 5 bases, and 7 bases lay in between. The germline V gene encodes CDR1 SGHNT and CDR2 YENEEA. The CDR3 is CASSSDGDTQYF. The CDR3 DNA follows: TGTGCCAGCAGCTCGGACGGAGATACGCAGTATTTT.

The gene calls are TRBV11-2 and TRBJ2-1; D may match TRBD1 or TRBD2 (5 bases each). Germline CDR1 SGHAT, CDR2 FQNNGV. The length of the CDR3 is 14 residues. V dropped 5 bases and J dropped 5 bases, with 13 bases sitting between them. For the CDR3, the DNA is TGTGCCAGCAGCGTCGAGAGGGACGACAATGAGCAGTTCTTC. Translating it yields CASSVERDDNEQFF.

Regarding this clone: One end of the junction varies from germline; a read error may be responsible. V usage is TRBV5-1 and J usage is TRBJ2-2; 7 nucleotides align to TRBD1. Germline CDR1 SGHRS, CDR2 YFSETQ. This CDR3 has 15 amino acids. The chain's CDR3 is CASRLGQPNTGELFF. The DNA of the CDR3 is TGCGCCAGCAGGTTGGGACAGCCGAACACCGGGGAGCTGTTTTTT.

The chain links TRBV4-1 to TRBJ2-7, with 7 bases fitting TRBD2. Per the germline V gene, CDR1 is MGHRA and CDR2 is YSYEKL. Trimming took 0 bases from V and 5 from J; bases not matched to a gene: 10. The CDR3 has 16 residues. In DNA, the CDR3 is TGCGCCAGCAGCCAAGACCATGGGACGGGAGGCAACGAGCAGTACTTC. Its protein is CASSQDHGTGGNEQYF.